In its sample, the clone carrying this T cell receptor (beta chain) was seen many times. Antigen specificity is unknown. The CDR3 is 13 amino acids. Trimming at V came to 3 bases and at J to 2 bases, leaving 1 base not matched to a gene. CDR1 is DFQATT and CDR2 is SNEGSKA in the germline V gene (reference sequence). This entry comes from a study of identical twins. Study findings and constraints: Carriage of fewer insertions was seen in abundant cord blood beta clonotypes, whereas memory repertoires showed none. Invariant MAIT and iNKT cells may have partly biased zero-insertion analyses. Within beta out-of-frame sequences, the excess sharing observed between twins was weaker.

A single record per CDR3 protein comes from TCRdb applying MiXCR to the 5' RACE reads. The profile covers 1,800,000 or so distinct CDR3 sequences, with about 31% appearing a single time and about 0.27% taken by the ten largest. This receptor was taken from a newborn girl in good health. The source material was cord blood. This chain uses TRBV20-1 with TRBJ2-7; TRBD1 aligns across 10 bases. The CDR3 sequence: CSARGQGPYEQYF. CDR3 sequence (DNA): TGCAGTGCTAGGGGACAGGGGCCCTACGAGCAGTACTTC.